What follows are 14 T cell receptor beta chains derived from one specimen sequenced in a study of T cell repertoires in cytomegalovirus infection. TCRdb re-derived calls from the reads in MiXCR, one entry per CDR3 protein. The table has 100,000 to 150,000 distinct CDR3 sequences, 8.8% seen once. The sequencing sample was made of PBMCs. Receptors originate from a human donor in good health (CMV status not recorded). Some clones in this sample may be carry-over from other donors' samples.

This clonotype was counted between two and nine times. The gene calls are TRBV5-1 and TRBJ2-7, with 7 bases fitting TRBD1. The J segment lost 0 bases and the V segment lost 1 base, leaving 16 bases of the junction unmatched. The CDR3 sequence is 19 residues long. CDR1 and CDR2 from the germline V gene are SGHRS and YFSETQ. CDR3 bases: TGCGCCAGCAGCTTGTGGCTTTCGGTGGGACAGTCGAGCTCCTACGAGCAGTACTTC. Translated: CASSLWLSVGQSSSYEQYF.

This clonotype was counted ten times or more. The CDR3 sequence is CASSPHSGRTEAFF. The CDR3 DNA follows: TGTGCCAGCAGCCCCCATTCCGGGAGGACTGAAGCTTTCTTT. The chain couples TRBV5-4 to TRBJ1-1; D uncertain. CDR1 and CDR2 (germline): SGHNT, YYREEE (reference sequence). The CDR3 totals 14 residues. V lost 4 bases to trimming and J lost 5 bases, with 15 bases between them. The full variable domain, in which reference TRBV5-4 and TRBJ1-1 provide the parts outside the CDR3, is ETGVTQSPTHLIKTRGQQVTLRCSSQSGHNTVSWYQQALGQGPQFIFQYYREEENGRGNFPPRFSGLQFPNYSSELNVNALELDDSALYLCASSPHSGRTEAFFGQGTRLTVV.

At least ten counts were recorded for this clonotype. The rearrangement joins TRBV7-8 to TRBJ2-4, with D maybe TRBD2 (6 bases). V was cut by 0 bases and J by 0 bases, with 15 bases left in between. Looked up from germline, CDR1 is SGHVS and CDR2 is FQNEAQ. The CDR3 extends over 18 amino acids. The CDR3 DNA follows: TGTGCCAGCAGCTTAGCGTCCGGGGGAATACTAGCCAAAAACATTCAGTACTTC. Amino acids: CASSLASGGILAKNIQYF.

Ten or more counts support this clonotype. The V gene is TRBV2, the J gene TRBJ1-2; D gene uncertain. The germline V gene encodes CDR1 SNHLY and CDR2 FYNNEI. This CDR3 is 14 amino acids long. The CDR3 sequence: CASAARKANYGYTF. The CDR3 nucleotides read TGTGCATCCGCGGCGCGAAAAGCTAACTATGGCTACACCTTC.

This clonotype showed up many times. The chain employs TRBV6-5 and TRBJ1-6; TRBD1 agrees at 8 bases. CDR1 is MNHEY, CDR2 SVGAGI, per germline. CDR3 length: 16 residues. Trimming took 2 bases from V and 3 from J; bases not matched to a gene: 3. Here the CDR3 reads CASSYETGDYNSPLHF. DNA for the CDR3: TGTGCCAGCAGTTACGAGACAGGGGACTATAATTCACCCCTCCACTTT.

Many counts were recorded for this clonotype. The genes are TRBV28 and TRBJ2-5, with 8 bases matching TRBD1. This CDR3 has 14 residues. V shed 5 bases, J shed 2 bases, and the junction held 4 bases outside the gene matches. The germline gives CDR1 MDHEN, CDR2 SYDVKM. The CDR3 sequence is CASSITGGQETQYF. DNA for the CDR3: TGTGCCAGCAGTATAACAGGGGGACAAGAGACCCAGTACTTC.

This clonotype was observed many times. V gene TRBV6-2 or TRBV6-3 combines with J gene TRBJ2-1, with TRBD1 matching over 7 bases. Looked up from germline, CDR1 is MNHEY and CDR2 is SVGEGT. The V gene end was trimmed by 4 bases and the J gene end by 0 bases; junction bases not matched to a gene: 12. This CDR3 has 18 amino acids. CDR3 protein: CASSSRQDRRSSYNEQFF. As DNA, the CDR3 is TGTGCCAGCAGTTCGCGCCAGGACAGGCGGAGCTCCTACAATGAGCAGTTCTTC.

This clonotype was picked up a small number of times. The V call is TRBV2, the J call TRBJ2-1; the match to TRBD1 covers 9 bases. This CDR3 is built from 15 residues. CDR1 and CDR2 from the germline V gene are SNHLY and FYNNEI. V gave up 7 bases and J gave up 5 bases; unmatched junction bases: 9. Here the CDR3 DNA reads TGTGCCAGCACCCCCGGACAGGGGATACACAATGAGCAGTTCTTC. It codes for CASTPGQGIHNEQFF.

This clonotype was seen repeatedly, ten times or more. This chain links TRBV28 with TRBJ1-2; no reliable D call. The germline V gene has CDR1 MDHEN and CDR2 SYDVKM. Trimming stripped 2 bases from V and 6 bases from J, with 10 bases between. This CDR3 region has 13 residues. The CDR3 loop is CASSLVQNDGYTF. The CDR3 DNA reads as TGTGCCAGCAGTTTAGTCCAGAATGATGGCTACACCTTC.

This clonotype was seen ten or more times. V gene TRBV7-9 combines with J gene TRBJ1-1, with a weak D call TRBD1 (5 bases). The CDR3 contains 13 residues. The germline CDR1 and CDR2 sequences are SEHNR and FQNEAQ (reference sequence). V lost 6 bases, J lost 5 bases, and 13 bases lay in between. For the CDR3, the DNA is TGTGCCAGCAGGGGGGAAATGATTACTGAAGCTTTCTTT. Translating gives CASRGEMITEAFF. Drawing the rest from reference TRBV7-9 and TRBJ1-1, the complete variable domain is DTGVSQNPRHKITKRGQNVTFRCDPISEHNRLYWYRQTLGQGPEFLTYFQNEAQLEKSRLLSDRFSAERPKGSFSTLEIQRTEQGDSAMYLCASRGEMITEAFFGQGTRLTVV.

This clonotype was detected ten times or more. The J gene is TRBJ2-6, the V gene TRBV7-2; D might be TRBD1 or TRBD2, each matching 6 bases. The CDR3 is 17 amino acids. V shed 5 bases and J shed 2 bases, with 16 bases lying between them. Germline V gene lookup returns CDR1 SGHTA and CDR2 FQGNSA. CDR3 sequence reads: CASSLGGRPPGANVLTF. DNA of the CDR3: TGTGCCAGCAGCCTGGGGGGCAGGCCCCCTGGGGCCAACGTCCTGACTTTC.

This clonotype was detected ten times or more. The CDR3, as DNA: TGTGCCAGCAGCAGGGACAGGGAGATGGGCTACACCTTC. Translation: CASSRDREMGYTF. The rearrangement joins TRBV7-8 to TRBJ1-2; 9 bases agree with TRBD1. This CDR3 is built from 13 residues. The germline gives CDR1 SGHVS, CDR2 FQNEAQ. The trim removed 5 bases at V and 8 bases at J, leaving 6 bases unmatched.

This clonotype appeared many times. The CDR3 reads CASQPGTGEYEQYF. CDR3 in DNA: TGTGCCAGTCAACCGGGGACAGGGGAATACGAGCAGTACTTC. This chain uses TRBV19 with TRBJ2-7; the match to TRBD1 covers 10 bases. The length of the CDR3 is 14 residues. CDR1 is LNHDA, CDR2 SQIVND, per germline (reference sequence). V was clipped by 8 bases and J by 4 bases; unmatched bases: 8.

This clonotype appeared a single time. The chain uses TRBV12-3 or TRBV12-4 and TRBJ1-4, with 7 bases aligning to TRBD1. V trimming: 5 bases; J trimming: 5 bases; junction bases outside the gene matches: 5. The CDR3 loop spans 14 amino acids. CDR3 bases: TGTGCCAGCAGTCTCACAGGGGTCAATGAAAAACTGTTTTTT. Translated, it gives CASSLTGVNEKLFF.